These 16 T cell receptor beta chains were all obtained from the same sample, sequenced in a study of CD8+CD57+ T cells in acquired aplastic anemia listed by TCRdb under 2018. Instrument on record: Illumina HiSeq 2000. Profiling of TCR beta VDJ combinations and CDR3 sequences used genomic DNA as the template. TCRdb trimmed the raw reads at Q25, called clones with MiXCR and kept productive beta chains. Rows are unified per CDR3 protein, each entry keeping the most common DNA and genes. The sample data list about 160,000 distinct CDR3 sequences, and roughly 45% of these were observed just once. The top ten constitute 1.1% of the sample. Source material: sorted CD4+, CD8+, or CD8+CD57+ T cells (not recorded which) from PBMCs. The receptors were gathered from a human donor in good health.

In this sample, this clonotype turned up a few times. The genes are TRBV18 and TRBJ2-7; 10 bases line up with TRBD2. Losses at the gene ends were 2 bases for V and 4 bases for J; bases not matched to a gene: 8. There are 16 residues in the CDR3. Germline V CDR1 and CDR2: KGHSH, LQKENI. The CDR3 DNA reads TGTGCCAGCTCACCAACCTCTAGCGGGGGCCGTTACGAGCAGTACTTC. This sequence encodes CASSPTSSGGRYEQYF. Together with reference TRBV18 and TRBJ2-7, the CDR3 gives the full variable domain: NAGVMQNPRHLVRRRGQEARLRCSPMKGHSHVYWYRQLPEEGLKFMVYLQKENIIDESGMPKERFSAEFPKEGPSILRIQQVVRGDSAAYFCASSPTSSGGRYEQYFGPGTRLTVT.

The V and J genes are TRBV24-1 and TRBJ2-5; D remains unclear. The length of the CDR3 is 13 residues. V was trimmed by 4 bases and J by 5 bases, leaving 10 bases between them. Per germline, CDR1 KGHDR and CDR2 SFDVKD. The CDR3 nucleotides read TGTGCCACCAGTGAAGATCACTCGGAGACCCAGTACTTC. It codes for CATSEDHSETQYF.

The chain has TRBV4-2 and TRBJ2-2, with 7 bases aligning to TRBD2. Germline lookup yields CDR1 LGHNA and CDR2 YNFKEQ. The CDR3 runs to 19 residues. V dropped 0 bases and J dropped 1; count of bases not matched to a gene: 11. In nucleotides, the CDR3 is TGTGCCAGCAGCCAAGACCCACGAGTCGGCGGGGGGAACACCGGGGAGCTGTTTTTT. This codes for CASSQDPRVGGGNTGELFF.

The chain employs TRBV7-9 and TRBJ2-7; D is unresolved. The length of the CDR3 is 11 residues. The germline CDR1 and CDR2 sequences are SEHNR and FQNEAQ (reference sequence). V shed 3 bases and J shed 5 bases, with 5 bases lying between them. CDR3 amino acids: CASSFGNEQYF. CDR3 DNA sequence: TGTGCCAGCAGCTTCGGTAACGAGCAGTACTTC.

The rearrangement links TRBV25-1 to TRBJ1-4; 7 bases map to TRBD1. Trimming took 2 bases from V and 0 from J; bases not matched to a gene: 6. This CDR3 contains 17 residues. The germline CDR1 and CDR2 sequences are MGHDK and SYGVNS. CDR3 sequence: CASSEIAGTATNEKLFF. DNA of the CDR3: TGTGCCAGCAGTGAAATCGCCGGGACAGCAACTAATGAAAAACTGTTTTTT. Based on the CDR3 plus reference TRBV25-1 and TRBJ1-4, the full variable domain is EADIYQTPRYLVIGTGKKITLECSQTMGHDKMYWYQQDPGMELHLIHYSYGVNSTEKGDLSSESTVSRIRTEHFPLTLESARPSHTSQYLCASSEIAGTATNEKLFFGSGTQLSVL.

This chain connects TRBV4-2 to TRBJ1-1; D is undetermined. This CDR3 contains 14 residues. Germline V gene sequence: CDR1 LGHNA, CDR2 YNFKEQ. V lost 0 bases, J lost 7 bases, and 12 bases lay in between. CDR3 in DNA: TGTGCCAGCAGCCAAGATCTAAGTTACTTTGAAGCTTTCTTT. This gives the protein CASSQDLSYFEAFF.

At least ten counts were recorded for this clonotype. V usage is TRBV5-1 and J usage is TRBJ1-1; D gene uncertain. V lost 0 bases and J 4 bases, leaving 13 bases between the germline ends. Germline V gene data show CDR1 as SGHRS and CDR2 as YFSETQ. This CDR3 is 15 amino acids long. The CDR3 protein is CASSLVDSFGTEAFF. The CDR3 region has the DNA TGCGCCAGCAGCTTGGTGGATTCGTTCGGCACTGAAGCTTTCTTT.

The sample holds many counts of this clonotype. J is TRBJ1-1 and V is TRBV10-3; TRBD1 might be the D (5 bases). The ends were cut back, 2 bases at V and 4 bases at J, with 11 bases in the middle. Germline V gene sequence: CDR1 ENHRY, CDR2 SYGVKD. The CDR3 length is 14 residues. The DNA of the CDR3 is TGTGCCATCAGTGAGAGGGCGGGGCCCACTGAAGCTTTCTTT. Protein product: CAISERAGPTEAFF.

This clonotype was seen repeatedly, ten times or more. This rearrangement joins TRBV20-1 to TRBJ2-7; 13 bases are a match to TRBD2. The CDR3 contains 15 residues. CDR1 DFQATT and CDR2 SNEGSKA come from the germline V gene (reference sequence). V was pared by 6 bases and J by 7 bases, with 12 bases of the junction left unmatched. The CDR3 DNA sequence: TGCAGTGCCAAACCCGGGACTAGCGGGATGGGGGAGCAGTACTTC. Its protein product is CSAKPGTSGMGEQYF.

Ten or more counts support this clonotype. The chain combines TRBV20-1 with TRBJ2-3, with D maybe TRBD2 (5 bases). CDR1 is DFQATT, CDR2 SNEGSKA, per germline (reference sequence). The CDR3 has 13 amino acids. Trimming cost V 8 bases and J 1 base, with 13 bases left between them. The CDR3, as DNA: TGCAGTAGACGCGGGCTCGGCACAGATACGCAGTATTTT. It yields the protein CSRRGLGTDTQYF.

The chain joins TRBV13 to TRBJ1-1; 7 positions match TRBD1. Trimming took 1 base from V and 4 from J; bases not matched to a gene: 6. The CDR3 extends over 15 amino acids. CDR1 and CDR2 from the germline V gene are PRHDT and FYEKMQ (reference sequence). CDR3 in amino acids: CASSLDQGGTTEAFF. The CDR3 nucleotides are TGTGCCAGCAGCTTAGACCAGGGGGGGACCACTGAAGCTTTCTTT.

This rearrangement joins TRBV2 to TRBJ2-7, with D uncertain. CDR1 is SNHLY, CDR2 FYNNEI, per germline. The CDR3 has 13 residues. Trimming stripped 4 bases from V and 1 base from J, with 8 bases between. Here the CDR3 reads CASSVSISYEQYF. In DNA, the CDR3 is TGTGCCAGCAGTGTGTCCATTTCCTACGAGCAGTACTTC.

In its sample, this clonotype was seen a few times. The chain combines TRBV11-2 with TRBJ2-2; a weak D match, TRBD2 (5 bases). The V and J ends lost 4 bases and 2 bases respectively, with 14 bases between them. This CDR3 contains 16 residues. From germline, CDR1 is SGHAT and CDR2 FQNNGV. CDR3 in amino acids: CASSSMSGGNTGELFF. CDR3 nucleotides: TGTGCCAGCAGCTCAATGAGCGGAGGTAACACCGGGGAGCTGTTTTTT. The variable domain in full, with the rest retrieved from reference TRBV11-2 and TRBJ2-2, is EAGVAQSPRYKIIEKRQSVAFWCNPISGHATLYWYQQILGQGPKLLIQFQNNGVVDDSQLPKDRFSAERLKGVDSTLKIQPAKLEDSAVYLCASSSMSGGNTGELFFGEGSRLTVL.

The chain carries TRBV6-1 and TRBJ2-3; 7 bases fit TRBD2. Germline-derived CDR1 and CDR2 are MNHNS and SASEGT. V was clipped by 11 bases and J by 8 bases; unmatched bases: 13. The CDR3 totals 13 residues. CDR3 bases: TGTGCCGCGTTGTTATTGGGGGGGAGTACGCAGTATTTT. Amino acids: CAALLLGGSTQYF.

The chain employs TRBV20-1 and TRBJ2-7; 10 bases align to TRBD1. The CDR3 extends over 12 amino acids. Germline loops: CDR1 DFQATT, CDR2 SNEGSKA (reference sequence). J lost 3 bases, V lost 5 bases, and 1 base had no gene match. DNA of the CDR3: TGCAGTGCTGGGACAGGGGACTACGAGCAGTACTTC. It yields the protein CSAGTGDYEQYF.

The V and J genes are TRBV7-9 and TRBJ2-7; D is perhaps TRBD1 (6 bases). The CDR3 extends over 14 amino acids. Trimming removed 5 bases at V and 3 bases at J, with 14 bases between. Germline V lookup: CDR1 SEHNR, CDR2 FQNEAQ (reference sequence). In DNA form, the CDR3 reads TGTGCCAGCAGCGCCAGGGGAACGTTCTACGAGCAGTACTTC. Protein: CASSARGTFYEQYF.